The 5 T cell receptor beta chains below come from one sample, sequenced in a study of regulatory T cells. Study-level results: In CD3G-deficient patients, conventional CD4+ T cells were enriched for hydrophobic CDR3 residues at positions 6 and 7.

These TCRs are of unknown antigen specificity. Amplification used 52 TRBV primers and 13 TRBJ primers. Here immunoSEQ multiplex PCR was the method, and the copy in TCRdb shows in-frame clones only, minus some. The sample carries about 15,000 clones, 65% to 90% recorded once. The sample taken for sequencing was conventional CD4+ T cells sorted from blood. The receptor set was obtained from a person between 30 and 45 years old with CD3G deficiency.

This clone appeared a single time. The chain recombines TRBV5-1 with TRBJ2-1, with TRBD2 matching over 7 bases. The germline CDR1 and CDR2 sequences are SGHRS and YFSETQ. CDR3 length equals 16 residues. With V trimmed by 0 bases and J by 10 bases, 13 bases remained unmatched. CDR3 in DNA: TGCGCCAGCAGCTTGGGTCAAGCGGGACCTCTCAGGGAGCAGTTCTTC. Translating it yields CASSLGQAGPLREQFF.

V usage is TRBV6-1 and J usage is TRBJ2-4; 7 nucleotides agree with TRBD2. Looked up from germline, CDR1 is MNHNS and CDR2 is SASEGT. V gave up 7 bases and J gave up 10 bases; unmatched junction bases: 16. The CDR3 spans 15 residues. The CDR3 sequence is CASKRLTGSGGIQYF. The CDR3 DNA reads as TGTGCCAGCAAGAGATTAACGGGATCGGGGGGAATTCAGTACTTC.

This chain's CDR3 is CASSLRRGNEQFF. The CDR3 DNA reads TGTGCCAGCTCACTGAGAAGGGGGAATGAGCAGTTCTTC. The chain has TRBV18 and TRBJ2-1; the D gene is possibly TRBD1 (6 bases). With 4 bases removed from V and 7 bases from J, the gap between germline ends came to 11 bases. There are 13 residues in the CDR3. Germline loops: CDR1 KGHSH, CDR2 LQKENI.

The rearrangement links TRBV7-9 to TRBJ1-3, with TRBD1 identical over 10 bases. J was trimmed by 4 bases and V by 5 bases; bases with no gene match: 11. The CDR3 spans 17 residues. Germline lookup yields CDR1 SEHNR and CDR2 FQNEAQ (reference sequence). As DNA, the CDR3 is TGTGCCAGCAGCAGAATGACAGGGGGCGCAGCGGGAAACACCATATATTTT. Amino acids: CASSRMTGGAAGNTIYF.

The genes are TRBV19 and TRBJ2-6; D not resolved. Trimming removed 6 bases from V and 0 bases from J, with 12 bases in between. CDR3 length equals 16 residues. Germline-derived CDR1 and CDR2 are LNHDA and SQIVND (reference sequence). The CDR3 region has the DNA TGTGCCAGTAGCCCTCAAAAAGGCTCTGGGGCCAACGTCCTGACTTTC. It translates to CASSPQKGSGANVLTF.